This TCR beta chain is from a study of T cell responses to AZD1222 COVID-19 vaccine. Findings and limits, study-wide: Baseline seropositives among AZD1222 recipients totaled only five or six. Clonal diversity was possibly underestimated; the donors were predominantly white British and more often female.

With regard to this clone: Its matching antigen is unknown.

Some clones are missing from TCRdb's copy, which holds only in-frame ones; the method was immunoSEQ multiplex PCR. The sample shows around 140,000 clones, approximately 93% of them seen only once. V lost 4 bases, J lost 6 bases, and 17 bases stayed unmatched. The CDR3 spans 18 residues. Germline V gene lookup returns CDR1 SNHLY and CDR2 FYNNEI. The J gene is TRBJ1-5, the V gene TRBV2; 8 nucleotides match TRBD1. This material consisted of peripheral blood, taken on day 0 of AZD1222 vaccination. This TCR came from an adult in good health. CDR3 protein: CASSALVTGAFGGQPQHF. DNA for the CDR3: TGTGCCAGCAGTGCCTTGGTGACAGGGGCCTTTGGGGGTCAGCCCCAGCATTTT.